Shown below are 26 T cell receptor beta chains from a single sample sequenced in a study of T cell clonotyping in hematopoietic cell transplantation. The time point is: recipient sample about 28 days before transplant, after cytoreduction. This table comes from immunoSEQ multiplex PCR, and its TCRdb copy is limited to in-frame clones, with some not included. The data contain around 26,000 clones, roughly 84% of them singletons. This sample comprised peripheral blood mononuclear cells, obtained before stem cell transplant. The receptors come from a man aged 35-49 years with acute myeloid leukemia. Some clones in this sample may be carry-over from other donors' samples.

V and J are TRBV6-5 and TRBJ2-2; 7 bases are shared with TRBD2. V shed 1 base, J shed 3 bases, and the junction held 2 bases outside the gene matches. CDR3 length equals 15 residues. CDR1 is MNHEY, CDR2 SVGAGI, per germline. The CDR3 is CASSYWGGDTGELFF. The CDR3 DNA is TGTGCCAGCAGTTACTGGGGGGGGGACACCGGGGAGCTGTTTTTT.

The CDR3 reads CASSIDSDYSNQPQHF. CDR3 DNA sequence: TGTGCCAGTAGTATAGATTCGGATTATAGCAATCAGCCCCAGCATTTT. The gene calls are TRBV19 and TRBJ1-5; unclear D gene. Deletions cut 0 bases from V and 0 bases from J, with 9 bases between. In germline, CDR1 is LNHDA, CDR2 SQIVND (reference sequence). The CDR3 is 16 residues long.

The genes are TRBV7-8 and TRBJ1-2, with D hard to call. The ends were cut back, 4 bases at V and 5 bases at J, with 11 bases in the middle. The V gene's germline CDR1 is SGHVS and CDR2 FQNEAQ. The CDR3 spans 13 residues. CDR3 sequence (DNA): TGTGCCAGCAGCTCCCGCCCCCTTTATGGCTACACCTTC. Translated, it gives CASSSRPLYGYTF.

Only one count was recorded for this clone. The gene calls are TRBV30 and TRBJ2-1; 9 nucleotides line up with TRBD2. Germline V gene lookup returns CDR1 GTSNPN and CDR2 SVGIG (reference sequence). This CDR3 contains 16 residues. The V gene end was trimmed by 2 bases and the J gene end by 0 bases; junction bases not matched to a gene: 5. CDR3 sequence reads: CAWSPLAGSSYNEQFF. CDR3 DNA sequence: TGTGCCTGGAGTCCGCTAGCGGGAAGCTCCTACAATGAGCAGTTCTTC.

The chain couples TRBV5-4 to TRBJ1-2; D possibly corresponds to TRBD1 (5 bases). V gave up 4 bases and J gave up 3 bases, with 19 bases separating them. The CDR3 contains 16 residues. The germline V gene has CDR1 SGHNT and CDR2 YYREEE (reference sequence). The CDR3 sequence is CASSTIGRAKDYGYTF. In nucleotides, the CDR3 is TGTGCCAGCAGCACCATCGGCAGGGCAAAAGACTATGGCTACACCTTC.

Remarks on this clone: At one boundary the junction diverges from the germline segment, which might be a read error. This chain joins TRBV19 and TRBJ1-2; D unclear. The V gene's germline CDR1 is LNHDA and CDR2 SQIVND (reference sequence). The CDR3 is made up of 18 amino acids. In DNA form, the CDR3 reads TGTGCCAGTAGTATAGAAGGCCTCGGGGTCCGACCTAACTATGGCTACGCCTTC. It specifies CASSIEGLGVRPNYGYAF. The full variable domain, its missing parts supplied by reference TRBV19 and TRBJ1-2, is DGGITQSPKYLFRKEGQNVTLSCEQNLNHDAMYWYRQDPGQGLRLIYYSQIVNDFQKGDIAEGYSVSREKKESFPLTVTSAQKNPTAFYLCASSIEGLGVRPNYGYAFGSGTRLTVV.

The chain has TRBV2 and TRBJ2-7; possibly TRBD2 for D (6 bases). Germline loops: CDR1 SNHLY, CDR2 FYNNEI. This CDR3 contains 11 residues. The ends were cut back, 8 bases at V and 4 bases at J, with 9 bases in the middle. The DNA of the CDR3 is TGTGCCAGCGCGGCGGGATACGAGCAGTACTTC. Protein sequence: CASAAGYEQYF. Variable domain in full (rest from reference TRBV2 and TRBJ2-7): EPEVTQTPSHQVTQMGQEVILRCVPISNHLYFYWYRQILGQKVEFLVSFYNNEISEKSEIFDDQFSVERPDGSNFTLKIRSTKLEDSAMYFCASAAGYEQYFGPGTRLTVT.

The chain has TRBV4-1 and TRBJ1-1; tentative D call: TRBD1 (5 bases). Germline V lookup: CDR1 MGHRA, CDR2 YSYEKL. Between the trimmed V and J ends, which lost 4 bases and 0 bases, there was a span of 12 bases. The CDR3 covers 15 residues. The CDR3 sequence is CASSPFGGMNTEAFF. The CDR3 DNA follows: TGCGCCAGCAGCCCTTTTGGGGGAATGAACACTGAAGCTTTCTTT.

This chain connects TRBV29-1 to TRBJ1-2; the match to TRBD1 covers 8 bases. Trimming took 4 bases from V and 3 from J; bases not matched to a gene: 4. CDR1 is SQVTM, CDR2 ANQGSEA, per germline. The CDR3 has 13 residues. As DNA, the CDR3 is TGCAGCGTTGCGGACAGGGCGGACTATGGCTACACCTTC. Translation: CSVADRADYGYTF.

The chain carries TRBV29-1 and TRBJ2-7; D ambiguous. The V end lost 1 base, the J end lost 3 bases, and 10 bases lay between the germline ends. The CDR3 runs to 13 residues. The germline V gene encodes CDR1 SQVTM and CDR2 ANQGSEA. The CDR3 reads CSVEGRSVYEQYF. DNA for the CDR3: TGCAGCGTTGAAGGCAGGAGCGTCTACGAGCAGTACTTC.

V gene TRBV4-3 combines with J gene TRBJ2-3; D may be TRBD1 (5 bases). V was shortened by 4 bases and J by 2 bases, with 16 bases between the two germline ends. The CDR3 loop spans 16 amino acids. Germline lookup yields CDR1 LGHNA and CDR2 YSLEER. CDR3 nucleotides: TGCGCCAGCAGCCTAGGTGGGGCAGGGATCACAGATACGCAGTATTTT. This translates into CASSLGGAGITDTQYF.

The rearrangement joins TRBV5-1 to TRBJ1-2; possibly TRBD1 for D (5 bases). The CDR3 sequence is 17 residues long. CDR1 is SGHRS and CDR2 is YFSETQ in the germline V gene. Trimming shortened V by 4 bases and J by 1 base, and 20 bases separated the two germline ends. The DNA for the CDR3 is TGCGCCAGCAGCGACGACGGGAGGGACGGCCATAACTATGGCTACACCTTC. This gives the protein CASSDDGRDGHNYGYTF.

This clone was counted a few times. The chain uses TRBV28 and TRBJ2-3, with TRBD2 matching over 11 bases. From germline, CDR1 is MDHEN and CDR2 SYDVKM. This CDR3 comprises 14 residues. V lost 8 bases and J lost 4; bases outside the gene matches: 5. This CDR3 is CASSSGGRADTQYF. The CDR3 DNA is TGTGCCAGCTCTAGCGGGGGGAGGGCAGATACGCAGTATTTT.

The chain links TRBV13 to TRBJ2-3, with 8 bases matching TRBD1. J lost 3 bases, V lost 5 bases, and 13 bases had no gene match. Germline V CDR1 and CDR2: PRHDT, FYEKMQ (reference sequence). The CDR3 runs 17 residues. CDR3 region: CASSPTFAGGATDTQYF. The CDR3 nucleotides read TGTGCCAGCAGCCCTACGTTTGCAGGGGGCGCGACAGATACGCAGTATTTT.

The chain combines TRBV18 with TRBJ1-5; D is uncertain. Germline V gene data show CDR1 as KGHSH and CDR2 as LQKENI. CDR3 size: 15 residues. V was cut by 2 bases and J by 2 bases, with 10 bases left in between. CDR3 in DNA: TGTGCCAGCTCACCATATGCCGGGGGCAATCAGCCCCAGCATTTT. Its translation is CASSPYAGGNQPQHF.

The chain recombines TRBV30 with TRBJ2-7, with unresolved D. The V end lost 1 base, the J end lost 2 bases, and 9 bases lay between the germline ends. The germline CDR1 and CDR2 sequences are GTSNPN and SVGIG (reference sequence). The CDR3 is 13 amino acids. This CDR3 reads CAWSARFPYEQYF. CDR3 bases: TGTGCCTGGAGTGCCAGGTTCCCCTACGAGCAGTACTTC. The full variable domain, in which reference TRBV30 and TRBJ2-7 provide the parts outside the CDR3, is SQTIHQWPATLVQPVGSPLSLECTVEGTSNPNLYWYRQAAGRGLQLLFYSVGIGQISSEVPQNLSASRPQDRQFILSSKKLLLSDSGFYLCAWSARFPYEQYFGPGTRLTVT.

In its sample, this clone was seen a few times. The gene calls are TRBV19 and TRBJ1-1, with D perhaps matching TRBD1 (6 bases). Germline V gene lookup returns CDR1 LNHDA and CDR2 SQIVND (reference sequence). The CDR3 totals 16 residues. Trimming shortened V by 0 bases and J by 3 bases, and 14 bases separated the two germline ends. The CDR3 is CASSIDSRGQYTEAFF. In DNA, the CDR3 is TGTGCCAGTAGTATAGATAGCAGGGGCCAGTACACTGAAGCTTTCTTT.

The gene calls are TRBV5-5 and TRBJ1-2; 9 bases line up with TRBD1. The CDR3 has 12 amino acids. Germline lookup yields CDR1 SGHKS and CDR2 YYEKEE (reference sequence). The junction had 2 bases not matched to a gene; V was cut back by 3 bases and J by 8 bases. The CDR3 DNA sequence: TGTGCCAGCAGCTGGGACAGGGACGGCTACACCTTC. It yields the protein CASSWDRDGYTF.

The chain is built from TRBV5-1 and TRBJ2-7; 10 nucleotides match TRBD2. The length of the CDR3 is 16 residues. Germline V gene data show CDR1 as SGHRS and CDR2 as YFSETQ. V lost 2 bases and J lost 1; bases outside the gene matches: 6. The CDR3 region is CASSFGASGRSYEQYF. The CDR3 nucleotides read TGCGCCAGCAGCTTTGGGGCTAGCGGGAGATCCTACGAGCAGTACTTC.

The chain combines TRBV29-1 with TRBJ2-1; 12 bases are a match to TRBD2. Trimming cost V 4 bases and J 9 bases; bases outside gene matches: 7. The CDR3 totals 14 residues. From germline, CDR1 is SQVTM and CDR2 ANQGSEA. The CDR3 protein is CSVGLSSGGGEQFF. CDR3 in DNA: TGCAGCGTTGGTTTGTCTAGCGGGGGGGGTGAGCAGTTCTTC.

The chain carries TRBV28 and TRBJ2-5; D may be TRBD1 (6 bases). Per germline, CDR1 MDHEN and CDR2 SYDVKM. V dropped 5 bases and J dropped 3 bases, with 16 bases sitting between them. The CDR3 runs 15 residues. The CDR3 DNA is TGTGCCAGCAGTCCCCGGACAGTAAGAGAAGAGACCCAGTACTTC. Its protein product is CASSPRTVREETQYF.

The genes are TRBV11-3 and TRBJ2-5, with 7 bases matching TRBD2. This CDR3 comprises 15 residues. Germline V gives CDR1 SGHNT, CDR2 YENEEA. With V trimmed by 2 bases and J by 3 bases, 6 bases remained unmatched. The CDR3 DNA is TGTGCCAGCAGCTTATCTTTTGCGGGAGAAGAGACCCAGTACTTC. Protein product: CASSLSFAGEETQYF. Full variable domain (missing parts from reference TRBV11-3 and TRBJ2-5): EAGVVQSPRYKIIEKKQPVAFWCNPISGHNTLYWYLQNLGQGPELLIRYENEEAVDDSQLPKDRFSAERLKGVDSTLKIQPAELGDSAVYLCASSLSFAGEETQYFGPGTRLLVL.

This sequence joins TRBV5-5 and TRBJ2-7; D not resolved. Germline lookup yields CDR1 SGHKS and CDR2 YYEKEE (reference sequence). The CDR3 is 12 amino acids. V was cut by 1 base and J by 6 bases, with 8 bases left in between. The CDR3, as DNA: TGTGCCAGCAGCTTGACGCGCCCCGAGCAGTACTTC. This gives the protein CASSLTRPEQYF.

The chain recombines TRBV29-1 with TRBJ1-1, with D unresolved. Between the trimmed V and J ends, which lost 2 bases and 0 bases, there was a span of 7 bases. The CDR3 totals 13 residues. Germline V gene lookup returns CDR1 SQVTM and CDR2 ANQGSEA. The CDR3 region is CSVERLLNTEAFF. The DNA of the CDR3 is TGCAGCGTTGAAAGACTGTTGAACACTGAAGCTTTCTTT.

A single count supports this clone. The chain couples TRBV10-1 to TRBJ2-1, with TRBD2 matching 7 bases. The CDR3 runs 15 residues. The V gene end was trimmed by 3 bases and the J gene end by 9 bases; junction bases not matched to a gene: 11. Germline V gene data show CDR1 as WNHNN and CDR2 as SYGVQD (reference sequence). DNA for the CDR3: TGCGCCAGCAGTGAACCTAGCGGATACAACAGTGAGCAGTTCTTC. This encodes CASSEPSGYNSEQFF.

The chain joins TRBV6-5 to TRBJ2-1; 9 bases line up with TRBD2. The J segment lost 9 bases and the V segment lost 5 bases, leaving 5 bases of the junction unmatched. The length of the CDR3 is 13 residues. CDR1 and CDR2 (germline): MNHEY, SVGAGI. The CDR3 loop is CASSRLAVSEQFF. The CDR3 DNA reads as TGTGCCAGCAGTCGACTAGCGGTCTCTGAGCAGTTCTTC.